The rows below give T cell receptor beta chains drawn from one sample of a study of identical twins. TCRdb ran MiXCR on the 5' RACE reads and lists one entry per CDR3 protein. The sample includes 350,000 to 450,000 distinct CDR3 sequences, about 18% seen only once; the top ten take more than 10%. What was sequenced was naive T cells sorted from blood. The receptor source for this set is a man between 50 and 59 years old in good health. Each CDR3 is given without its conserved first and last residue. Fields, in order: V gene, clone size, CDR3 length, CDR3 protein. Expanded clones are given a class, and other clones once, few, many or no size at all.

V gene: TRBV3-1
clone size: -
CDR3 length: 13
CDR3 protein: ASSHREPYYNEQF

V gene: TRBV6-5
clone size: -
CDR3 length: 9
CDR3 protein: ASSYSSEAF

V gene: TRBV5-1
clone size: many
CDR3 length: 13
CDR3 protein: ASSYAGGSYNEQF

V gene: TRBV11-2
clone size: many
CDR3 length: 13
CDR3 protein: ASSTRQGAGEKLF

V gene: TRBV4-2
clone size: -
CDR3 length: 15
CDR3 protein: ASSQVGTGGSYNEQF

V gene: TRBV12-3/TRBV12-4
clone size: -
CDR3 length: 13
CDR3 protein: ASSFGVGANTEAF

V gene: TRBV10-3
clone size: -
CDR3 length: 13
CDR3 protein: AISGHGKGQETQY

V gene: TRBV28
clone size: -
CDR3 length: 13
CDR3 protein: ASSLQGGRNQPQH

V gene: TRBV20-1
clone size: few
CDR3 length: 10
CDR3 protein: SASLGAYEQY

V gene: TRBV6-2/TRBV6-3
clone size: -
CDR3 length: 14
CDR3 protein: ASSNLGGQNTGELF

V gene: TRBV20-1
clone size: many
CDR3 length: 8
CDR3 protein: SATGNGYT

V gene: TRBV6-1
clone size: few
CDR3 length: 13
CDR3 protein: ASSNSGGAVGAQY

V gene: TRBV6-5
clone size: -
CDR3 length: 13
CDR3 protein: ASSYTTGGFYEQY

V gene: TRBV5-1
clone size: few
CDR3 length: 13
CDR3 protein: ASSPWGRENTEAF

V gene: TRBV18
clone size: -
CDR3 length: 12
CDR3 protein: ASSLLAGFNEQF

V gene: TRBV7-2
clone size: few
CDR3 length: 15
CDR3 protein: ASSFGLLGGTYNEQF

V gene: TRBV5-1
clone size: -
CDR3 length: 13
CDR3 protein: ASRTTFSESYEQY

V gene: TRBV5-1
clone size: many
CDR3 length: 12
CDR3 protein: ASKDGTSGSEQY

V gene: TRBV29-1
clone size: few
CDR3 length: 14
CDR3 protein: SVEDLAGGPSYIQY

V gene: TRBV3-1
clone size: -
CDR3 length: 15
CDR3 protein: ASTPSLGGLSTDTQY

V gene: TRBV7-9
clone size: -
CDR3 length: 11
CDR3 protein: ASSVGVGGELF

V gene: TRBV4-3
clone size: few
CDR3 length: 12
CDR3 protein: ASSQDDVSYEQY

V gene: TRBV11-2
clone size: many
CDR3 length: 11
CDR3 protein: ASSLNFNYGYT

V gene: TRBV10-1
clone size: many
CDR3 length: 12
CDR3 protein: ASSATSGEETQY

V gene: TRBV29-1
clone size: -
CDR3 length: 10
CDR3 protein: SVGQHYNEQF

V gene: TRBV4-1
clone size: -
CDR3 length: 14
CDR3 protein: ASSQGLASGANEQF

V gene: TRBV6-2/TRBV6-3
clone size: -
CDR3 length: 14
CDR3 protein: ASSADDSGRFYEQY

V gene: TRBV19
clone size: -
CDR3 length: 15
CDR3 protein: ASNSPSGGISYNEQF

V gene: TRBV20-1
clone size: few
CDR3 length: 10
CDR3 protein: SARAGNQPQH

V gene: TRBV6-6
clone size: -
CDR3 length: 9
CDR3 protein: ASSKLDEQF

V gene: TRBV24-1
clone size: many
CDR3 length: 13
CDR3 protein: ATSDEKTISDEQF

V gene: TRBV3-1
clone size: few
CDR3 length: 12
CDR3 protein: ASSHLVGDNEQF

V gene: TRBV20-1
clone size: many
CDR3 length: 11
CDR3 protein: SASGRGKNIQY

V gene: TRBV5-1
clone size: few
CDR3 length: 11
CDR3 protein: ASSLGGYGEAF

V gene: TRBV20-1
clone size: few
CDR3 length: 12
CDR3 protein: SALTPWANTEAF

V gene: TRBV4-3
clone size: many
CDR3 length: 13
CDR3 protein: ASSSHRVPTDTQY

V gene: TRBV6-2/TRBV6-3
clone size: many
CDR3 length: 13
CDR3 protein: ASSYSRVAAYEQY

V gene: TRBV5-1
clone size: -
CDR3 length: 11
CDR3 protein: ASSPGGSAEAF

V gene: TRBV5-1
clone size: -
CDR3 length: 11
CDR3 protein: ASSPPGPGEQF

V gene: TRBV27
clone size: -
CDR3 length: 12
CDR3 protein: ASRVQGYTGELF

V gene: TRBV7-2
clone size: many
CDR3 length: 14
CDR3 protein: ASSLSPQGVGYGYT

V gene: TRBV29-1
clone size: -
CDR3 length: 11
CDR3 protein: SVAGLAPREQY

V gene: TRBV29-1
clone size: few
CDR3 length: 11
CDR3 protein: SVDVEEGYGYT

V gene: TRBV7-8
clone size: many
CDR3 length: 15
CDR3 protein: ASSYDRGPKYQETQY

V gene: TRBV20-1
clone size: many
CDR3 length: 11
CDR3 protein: SAYPEYIGGQF

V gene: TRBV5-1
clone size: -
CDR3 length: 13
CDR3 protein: ASSDGLAGTNIQY

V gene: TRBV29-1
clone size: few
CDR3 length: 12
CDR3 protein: SVEGGQHTDTQY

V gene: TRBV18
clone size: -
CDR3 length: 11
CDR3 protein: ASSPRIIAEAF

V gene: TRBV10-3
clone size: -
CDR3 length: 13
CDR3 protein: AISESLGVSVTQY

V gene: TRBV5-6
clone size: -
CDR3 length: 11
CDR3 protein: ASSLGGGDEQF

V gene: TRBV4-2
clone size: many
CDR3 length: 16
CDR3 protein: ASSQTQVNRGGPDTQY

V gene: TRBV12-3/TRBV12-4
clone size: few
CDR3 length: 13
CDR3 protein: ASRTSGSRNNEQF

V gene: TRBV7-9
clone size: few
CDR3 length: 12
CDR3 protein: ASSWDRKRYEQY